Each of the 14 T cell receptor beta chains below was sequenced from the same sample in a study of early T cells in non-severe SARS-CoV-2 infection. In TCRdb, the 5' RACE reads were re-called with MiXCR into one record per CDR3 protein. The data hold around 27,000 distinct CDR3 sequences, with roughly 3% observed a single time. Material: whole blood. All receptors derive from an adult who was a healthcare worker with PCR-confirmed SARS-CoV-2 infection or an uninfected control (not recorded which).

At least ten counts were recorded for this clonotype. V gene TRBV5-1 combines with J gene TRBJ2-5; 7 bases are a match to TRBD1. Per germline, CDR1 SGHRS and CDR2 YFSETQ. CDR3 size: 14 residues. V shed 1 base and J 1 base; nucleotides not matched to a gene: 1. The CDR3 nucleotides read TGCGCCAGCAGCTTGACAGGGGTCCAAGAGACCCAGTACTTC. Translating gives CASSLTGVQETQYF.

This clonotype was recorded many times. The CDR3 here is CASSAVSGANTGELFF. DNA of the CDR3: TGTGCCAGCAGCGCCGTGTCAGGGGCGAACACCGGGGAGCTGTTTTTT. The chain links TRBV9 to TRBJ2-2; possibly TRBD1 for D (6 bases). Germline lookup yields CDR1 SGDLS and CDR2 YYNGEE. Deletions cut 3 bases from V and 0 bases from J, with 12 bases between. The CDR3 spans 16 residues.

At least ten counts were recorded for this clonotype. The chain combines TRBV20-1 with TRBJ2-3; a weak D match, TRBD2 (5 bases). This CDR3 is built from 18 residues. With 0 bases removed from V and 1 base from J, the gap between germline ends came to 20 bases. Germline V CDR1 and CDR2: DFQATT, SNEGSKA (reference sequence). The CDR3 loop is CSARDNGRGPYGTDTQYF. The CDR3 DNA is TGCAGTGCTAGAGATAACGGCCGCGGGCCCTATGGCACAGATACGCAGTATTTT.

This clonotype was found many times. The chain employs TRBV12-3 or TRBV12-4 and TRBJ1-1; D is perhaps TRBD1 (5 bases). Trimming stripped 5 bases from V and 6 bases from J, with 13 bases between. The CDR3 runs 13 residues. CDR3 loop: CASSPISGAEAFF. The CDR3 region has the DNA TGTGCCAGCAGTCCGATCTCGGGGGCTGAAGCTTTCTTT.

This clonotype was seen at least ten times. The CDR3 bases are TGTGCCAGCACCTGGACGGTCTCTGGAAACACCATATATTTT. Its translation is CASTWTVSGNTIYF. The V gene is TRBV6-6, the J gene TRBJ1-3; D unclear. From germline, CDR1 is MNHNY and CDR2 SVGAGI (reference sequence). Trimming took off 7 bases at V and 0 bases at J, with 10 bases between the two ends. This CDR3 has 14 residues.

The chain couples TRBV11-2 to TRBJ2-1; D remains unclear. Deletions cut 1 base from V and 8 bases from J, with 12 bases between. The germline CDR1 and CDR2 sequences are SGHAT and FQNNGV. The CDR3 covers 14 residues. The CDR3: CASSLGARIDEQFF. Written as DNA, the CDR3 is TGTGCCAGCAGCTTAGGGGCCCGGATTGATGAGCAGTTCTTC.

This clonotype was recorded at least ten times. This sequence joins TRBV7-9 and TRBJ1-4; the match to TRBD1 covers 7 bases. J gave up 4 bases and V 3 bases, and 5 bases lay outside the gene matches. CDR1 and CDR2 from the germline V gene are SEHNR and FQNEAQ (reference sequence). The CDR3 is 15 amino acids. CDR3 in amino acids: CASSLGTADNEKLFF. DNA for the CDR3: TGTGCCAGCAGCTTGGGGACAGCGGATAATGAAAAACTGTTTTTT. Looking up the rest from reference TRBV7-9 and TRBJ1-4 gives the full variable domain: DTGVSQNPRHKITKRGQNVTFRCDPISEHNRLYWYRQTLGQGPEFLTYFQNEAQLEKSRLLSDRFSAERPKGSFSTLEIQRTEQGDSAMYLCASSLGTADNEKLFFGSGTQLSVL.

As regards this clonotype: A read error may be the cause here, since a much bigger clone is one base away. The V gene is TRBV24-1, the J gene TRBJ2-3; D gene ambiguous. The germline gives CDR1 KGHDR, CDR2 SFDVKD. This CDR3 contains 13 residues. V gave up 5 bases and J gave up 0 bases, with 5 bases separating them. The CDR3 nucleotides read TGTGCCACCAGTGTCCCTAGCACAGATACGCAGTATTTT. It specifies CATSVPSTDTQYF.

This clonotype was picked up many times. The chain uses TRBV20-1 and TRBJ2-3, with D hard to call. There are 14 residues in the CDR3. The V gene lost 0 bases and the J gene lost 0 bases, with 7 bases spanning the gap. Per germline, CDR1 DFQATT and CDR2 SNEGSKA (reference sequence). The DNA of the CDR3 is TGCAGTGCTAGAGACCCCGGAAGCACAGATACGCAGTATTTT. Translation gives CSARDPGSTDTQYF.

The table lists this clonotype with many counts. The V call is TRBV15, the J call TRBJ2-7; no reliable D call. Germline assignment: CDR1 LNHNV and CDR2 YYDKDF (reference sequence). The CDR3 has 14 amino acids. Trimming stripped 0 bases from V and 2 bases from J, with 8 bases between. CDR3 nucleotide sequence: TGTGCCACCAGCAGAGATCAACGGCCCTACGAGCAGTACGTC. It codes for CATSRDQRPYEQYV.

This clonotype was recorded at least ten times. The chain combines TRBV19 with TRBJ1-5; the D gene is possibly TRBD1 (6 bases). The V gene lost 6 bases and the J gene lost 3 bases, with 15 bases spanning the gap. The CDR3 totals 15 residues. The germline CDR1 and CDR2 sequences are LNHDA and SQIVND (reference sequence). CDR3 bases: TGTGCCAGTAGCGGGGACATAAGGGACAATCAGCCCCAGCATTTT. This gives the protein CASSGDIRDNQPQHF.

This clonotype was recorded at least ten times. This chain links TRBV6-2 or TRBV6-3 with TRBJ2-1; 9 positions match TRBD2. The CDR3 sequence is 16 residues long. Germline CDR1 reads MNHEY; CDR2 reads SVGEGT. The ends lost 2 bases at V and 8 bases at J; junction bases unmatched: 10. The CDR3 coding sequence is TGTGCCAGCAGTTACGATCGGCTAGCGGGGAACCATGAGCAGTTCTTC. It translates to CASSYDRLAGNHEQFF.

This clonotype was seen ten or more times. The chain's CDR3 is CASSLYGGATDTQYF. In DNA, the CDR3 is TGTGCCAGCAGCTTGTACGGGGGCGCGACAGATACGCAGTATTTT. The chain recombines TRBV5-8 with TRBJ2-3, with D possibly being TRBD1 or TRBD2 (6 bases each). Germline V gene sequence: CDR1 SGHTS, CDR2 YDEGEE. The CDR3 covers 15 residues. The ends were cut back, 1 base at V and 3 bases at J, with 12 bases in the middle.

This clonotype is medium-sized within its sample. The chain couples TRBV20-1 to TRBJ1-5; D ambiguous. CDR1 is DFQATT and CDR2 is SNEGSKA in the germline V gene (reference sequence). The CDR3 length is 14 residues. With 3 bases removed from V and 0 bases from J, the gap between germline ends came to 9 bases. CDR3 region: CSARGGSSNQPQHF. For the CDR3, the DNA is TGCAGTGCTAGGGGCGGCAGTAGCAATCAGCCCCAGCATTTT.